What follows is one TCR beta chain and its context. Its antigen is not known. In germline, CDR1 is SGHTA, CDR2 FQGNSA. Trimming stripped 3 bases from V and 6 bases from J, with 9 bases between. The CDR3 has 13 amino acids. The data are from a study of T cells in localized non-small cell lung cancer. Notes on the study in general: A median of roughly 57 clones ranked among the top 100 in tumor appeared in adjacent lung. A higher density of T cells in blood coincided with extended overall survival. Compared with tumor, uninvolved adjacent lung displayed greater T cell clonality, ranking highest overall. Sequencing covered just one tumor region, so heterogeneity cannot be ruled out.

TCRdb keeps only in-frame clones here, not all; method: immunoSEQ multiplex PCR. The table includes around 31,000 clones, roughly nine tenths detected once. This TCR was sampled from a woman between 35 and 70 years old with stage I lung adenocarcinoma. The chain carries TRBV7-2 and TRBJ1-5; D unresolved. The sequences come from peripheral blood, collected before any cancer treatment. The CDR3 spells CASSFGPSQPQHF. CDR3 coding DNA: TGTGCCAGCAGCTTTGGGCCTAGTCAGCCCCAGCATTTT.